This TCR beta chain was sequenced in a study of control samples from healthy donors and cancer patients. Sequenced by immunoSEQ multiplex PCR; TCRdb stores in-frame clones only, minus some. The table lists tens of thousands of clones, roughly 89% of them singletons. This CDR3 has 15 residues. Germline values: CDR1 SGHTS, CDR2 YDEGEE. Trimming pared 0 bases from V and 7 bases from J, leaving 13 bases between. The source of this sequence is a woman aged 55-75 years in good health. Sequences were obtained from blood. The chain has TRBV5-8 and TRBJ1-4; D ambiguous. CDR3 nucleotide sequence: TGTGCCAGCAGCTTGGCCGGGCAGGTCTCTGAAAAACTGTTTTTT. The encoded protein is CASSLAGQVSEKLFF. Full variable domain (remainder filled in from reference TRBV5-8 and TRBJ1-4): EAGVTQSPTHLIKTRGQQATLRCSPISGHTSVYWYQQALGLGLQFLLWYDEGEERNRGNFPPRFSGRQFPNYSSELNVNALELEDSALYLCASSLAGQVSEKLFFGSGTQLSVL.